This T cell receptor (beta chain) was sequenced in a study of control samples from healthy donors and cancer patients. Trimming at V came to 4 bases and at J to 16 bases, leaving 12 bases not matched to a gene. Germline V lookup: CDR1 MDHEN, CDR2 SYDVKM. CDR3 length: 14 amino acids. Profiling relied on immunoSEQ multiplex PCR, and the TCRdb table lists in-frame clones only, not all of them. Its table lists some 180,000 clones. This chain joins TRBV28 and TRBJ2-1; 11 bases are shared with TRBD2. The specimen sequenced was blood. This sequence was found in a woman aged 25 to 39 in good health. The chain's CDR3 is CASSSPTPTSGEFF. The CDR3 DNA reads TGTGCCAGCAGTTCCCCTACTCCGACTAGCGGGGAATTCTTC.